The T cell receptor beta chain under discussion was sequenced for a study of radiation and T cells in renal cell carcinoma. At the level of the study: Nephrectomy followed 15 Gy stereotactic body radiation by 4 weeks. Study-level results: In blood, top tumor clones expanded by 2 weeks, shrinking by 4. Pretreatment tumor biopsies were lacking, so baseline clonotypes are unknown.

The germline V and J ends were trimmed by 1 base and 0 bases, with 11 bases remaining between them. The germline V gene encodes CDR1 ENHRY and CDR2 SYGVKD. The CDR3 is 16 residues long. Produced via immunoSEQ multiplex PCR; TCRdb's table is partial and in-frame only. The repertoire includes approximately 140,000 clones, around four fifths of them detected once, and roughly 25% sits in the top ten. Remarks on this clone: Its specificity is not known.

The sample's time point: baseline pretreatment blood. The sample's treatment: 15 Gy SBRT to primary tumor, nephrectomy 4 weeks later. Blood was sampled at baseline, 2 weeks and 4 weeks after SBRT. This TCR came from a woman aged 45-65 years with renal cell carcinoma. This chain connects TRBV10-3 to TRBJ2-3; D assignment may be TRBD1 or TRBD2 (5 bases each). Sequencing was performed on blood, taken from a patient whose treatment included radiotherapy and nephrectomy. CDR3 nucleotide sequence: TGTGCCATCAGTGAGTTGTGGGGACCAAGCACAGATACGCAGTATTTT. Its translation is CAISELWGPSTDTQYF.